This T cell receptor beta chain was recovered during a study of T cells in women clearing cervical HPV infection. Study background: HLA type could not be excluded as a confounder. Findings and limits, study-wide: T-cell numbers per sample were unknown and may explain richness differences.

The data were produced by immunoSEQ multiplex PCR, yet TCRdb's version contains in-frame clones alone and is incomplete. The sample holds tens of thousands of clones. Turning to this clone: The antigen is not known.

Sequenced sample: blood buffy coat. The TCR originated in a woman between 18 and 69 years old with a cervical HPV16 infection that either progressed to CIN3+ or cleared (not recorded which).

The CDR3 bases that were read are TGTGCCAGTAGTATGGGGCACCCGTTTGAGCCG. Residues: CASSMGHPFEP. The entire CDR3 reads CASSMGHPFEPQYF. The chain joins TRBV19 to TRBJ2-3; a weak D match, TRBD1 (5 bases). The CDR3 end is not reached by the read, which stops 3 residues before it; the germline J gene fills it in. The CDR3 loop spans 14 amino acids. CDR1 is LNHDA and CDR2 is SQIVND in the germline V gene (reference sequence).